The 3 T cell receptor beta chains presented below share a single source sample, sequenced in a study of blood T cells in healthy people across ages. With a J-beta primer mix and a sample-barcoded 5' primer, a second PCR ran about 7 to 12 cycles. MiXCR, applied by TCRdb to the 5' RACE reads, yields one record per CDR3 protein. Seen here are some 1.4 million distinct CDR3 sequences, roughly 40% observed once, and the top ten hold under 8%. Material: blood. Source of these receptors: a woman aged 18 to 35 in good health.

This clonotype was observed a handful of times. The chain links TRBV7-9 to TRBJ2-2, with 8 nucleotides matching TRBD1. The germline gives CDR1 SEHNR, CDR2 FQNEAQ (reference sequence). V lost 0 bases to trimming and J lost 5 bases; unmatched junction nucleotides: 2. This CDR3 contains 15 residues. The CDR3 sequence: CASSLADRATGELFF. The CDR3 DNA is TGTGCCAGCAGCTTAGCGGACAGGGCAACCGGGGAGCTGTTTTTT.

V and J are TRBV7-2 and TRBJ2-4; 13 nucleotides line up with TRBD2. The CDR3 has 20 amino acids. Unmatched junction bases numbered 14, after V lost 5 bases and J lost 1 base. CDR1 and CDR2 from the germline V gene are SGHTA and FQGNSA. CDR3 coding DNA: TGTGCCAGCAGCCCAGAGGGGACTAGCGGGACGGTGTCGGCCAAAAACATTCAGTACTTC. Protein product: CASSPEGTSGTVSAKNIQYF.

The count of this clonotype is one. Compared with germline, one end of the junction differs, possibly owing to a read error. V is TRBV7-2 and J is TRBJ2-1; 10 bases fit TRBD1. The CDR3 sequence is 14 residues long. The germline V gene encodes CDR1 SGHTA and CDR2 FQGNSA. The CDR3 is CACSRPGQGNEQFF. CDR3 in DNA: TGTGCCTGCAGCCGTCCGGGACAGGGGAATGAGCAGTTCTTC.